The 6 T cell receptor beta chains given below trace back to one sample, sequenced in a study of beta chain features in type 1 diabetes. Expressed TCRB transcripts got sequenced, as all isolated RNA was reverse transcribed. TCRdb's table, derived via immunoSEQ multiplex PCR, lists solely in-frame clones and lacks some. The table includes 120,000 to 150,000 clones, roughly 9.3% detected once. Sequencing input: central memory CD4+ T cells from blood. These receptors were collected from a woman in her 40s in good health.

The rearrangement links TRBV7-2 to TRBJ2-3; a possible D gene is TRBD1 (5 bases). The CDR3 runs to 16 residues. V lost 5 bases, J lost 3 bases, and 18 bases lay in between. Germline V gene lookup returns CDR1 SGHTA and CDR2 FQGNSA. CDR3 residues: CASSPMGPQVTDTQYF. DNA for the CDR3: TGTGCCAGCAGCCCTATGGGGCCCCAAGTAACAGATACGCAGTATTTT. Together with reference TRBV7-2 and TRBJ2-3, the CDR3 gives the full variable domain: GAGVSQSPSNKVTEKGKDVELRCDPISGHTALYWYRQSLGQGLEFLIYFQGNSAPDKSGLPSDRFSAERTGGSVSTLTIQRTQQEDSAVYLCASSPMGPQVTDTQYFGPGTRLTVL.

This clone was picked up a small number of times. The chain is built from TRBV10-1 and TRBJ1-5; D might be TRBD1 (5 bases). The CDR3 is 13 amino acids. Between the trimmed V and J ends, which lost 8 bases and 5 bases, there was a span of 13 bases. CDR1 is WNHNN and CDR2 is SYGVQD in the germline V gene (reference sequence). CDR3 amino acids: CASSDGRDQPQHF. In nucleotides, the CDR3 is TGCGCCAGCTCAGATGGCAGGGATCAGCCCCAGCATTTT.

This clone was seen only a few times. The gene calls are TRBV7-9 and TRBJ1-5; 7 bases agree with TRBD1. The germline V gene has CDR1 SEHNR and CDR2 FQNEAQ (reference sequence). This CDR3 has 15 amino acids. The CDR3 DNA follows: TGTGCTAGCGGCGGGGTTCAGGGGGGCGATCAGCCCCAGCATTTT. Translation gives CASGGVQGGDQPQHF.

This clone was counted many times. J is TRBJ2-2 and V is TRBV9; a weak D match, TRBD2 (5 bases). V lost 5 bases, J lost 6 bases, and 8 bases lay in between. This CDR3 has 12 residues. CDR1 is SGDLS, CDR2 YYNGEE, per germline. DNA for the CDR3: TGTGCCAGCAGAGCTAGCTCCGGGGAGCTGTTTTTT. This encodes CASRASSGELFF.

This chain uses TRBV7-2 with TRBJ1-4; 8 bases map to TRBD1. V was pared by 5 bases and J by 8 bases, with 7 bases of the junction left unmatched. The V gene's germline CDR1 is SGHTA and CDR2 FQGNSA. This CDR3 has 14 residues. The DNA for the CDR3 is TGTGCCAGCAGCCGACAGGGGCAGGGCGAAAAACTGTTTTTT. Encoded protein: CASSRQGQGEKLFF.

The V call is TRBV7-6, the J call TRBJ2-4, with D uncertain. The CDR3 has 14 amino acids. From germline, CDR1 is SGHVS and CDR2 FNYEAQ. Trimming left V 1 base short and J 5 bases short, with 9 bases between. CDR3 in DNA: TGTGCCAGCAGCTTAGGTTTGGGCCAAAACATTCAGTACTTC. This translates into CASSLGLGQNIQYF.